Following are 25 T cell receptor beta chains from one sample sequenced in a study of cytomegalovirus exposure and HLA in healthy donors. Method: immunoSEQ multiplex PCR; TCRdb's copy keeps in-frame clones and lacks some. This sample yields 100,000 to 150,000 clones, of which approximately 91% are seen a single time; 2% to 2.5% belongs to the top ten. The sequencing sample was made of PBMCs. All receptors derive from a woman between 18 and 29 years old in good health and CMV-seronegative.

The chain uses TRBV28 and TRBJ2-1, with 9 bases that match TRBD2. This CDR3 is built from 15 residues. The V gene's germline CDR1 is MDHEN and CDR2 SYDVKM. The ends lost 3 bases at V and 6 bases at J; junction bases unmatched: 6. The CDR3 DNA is TGTGCCAGCAGTTTGGCAGGACTAGCGTCCAATGAGCAGTTCTTC. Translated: CASSLAGLASNEQFF.

The DNA of the CDR3 is TGTGCCACCAGCAAGTCGGGACTAGCGGAAAACAATGAGCAGTTCTTC. Its protein product is CATSKSGLAENNEQFF. V gene TRBV15 combines with J gene TRBJ2-1; 11 nucleotides match TRBD2. The CDR3 length is 16 residues. V dropped 4 bases and J dropped 5; count of bases not matched to a gene: 7. Germline values: CDR1 LNHNV, CDR2 YYDKDF (reference sequence).

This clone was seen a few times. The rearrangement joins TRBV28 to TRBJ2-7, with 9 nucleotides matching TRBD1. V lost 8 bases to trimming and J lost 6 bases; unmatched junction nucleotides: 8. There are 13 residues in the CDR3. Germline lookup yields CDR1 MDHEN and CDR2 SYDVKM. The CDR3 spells CASAGTGPREQYF. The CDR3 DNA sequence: TGTGCCAGCGCCGGGACAGGGCCACGCGAGCAGTACTTC.

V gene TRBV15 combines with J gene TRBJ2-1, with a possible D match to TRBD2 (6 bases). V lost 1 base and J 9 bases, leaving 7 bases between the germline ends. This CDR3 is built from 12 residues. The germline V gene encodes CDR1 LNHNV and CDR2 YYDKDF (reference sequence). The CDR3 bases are TGTGCCACCAGCAGAGCCGGGGGTGAGCAGTTCTTC. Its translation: CATSRAGGEQFF.

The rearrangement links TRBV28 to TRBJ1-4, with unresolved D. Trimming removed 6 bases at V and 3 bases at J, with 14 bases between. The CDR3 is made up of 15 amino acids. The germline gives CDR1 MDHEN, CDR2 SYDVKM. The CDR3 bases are TGTGCCAGCAGCTTTGACACAAATCCTAATGAAAAACTGTTTTTT. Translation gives CASSFDTNPNEKLFF.

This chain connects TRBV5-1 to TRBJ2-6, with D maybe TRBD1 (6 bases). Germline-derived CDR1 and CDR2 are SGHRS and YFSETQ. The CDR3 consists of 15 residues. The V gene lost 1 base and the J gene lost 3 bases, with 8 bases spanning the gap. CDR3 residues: CASSLTGIGANVLTF. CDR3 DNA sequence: TGCGCCAGCAGCTTGACAGGGATTGGGGCCAACGTCCTGACTTTC.

CDR3 residues: CASSLAGQRDIQYF. The CDR3 DNA sequence: TGTGCCAGCAGTCTAGCGGGCCAGAGGGACATTCAGTACTTC. V gene TRBV2 combines with J gene TRBJ2-4; 8 bases agree with TRBD2. CDR1 and CDR2 (germline): SNHLY, FYNNEI. The CDR3 has 14 amino acids. V dropped 5 bases and J dropped 8; count of bases not matched to a gene: 8. Filled out from reference TRBV2 and TRBJ2-4, the complete variable domain reads EPEVTQTPSHQVTQMGQEVILRCVPISNHLYFYWYRQILGQKVEFLVSFYNNEISEKSEIFDDQFSVERPDGSNFTLKIRSTKLEDSAMYFCASSLAGQRDIQYFGAGTRLSVL.

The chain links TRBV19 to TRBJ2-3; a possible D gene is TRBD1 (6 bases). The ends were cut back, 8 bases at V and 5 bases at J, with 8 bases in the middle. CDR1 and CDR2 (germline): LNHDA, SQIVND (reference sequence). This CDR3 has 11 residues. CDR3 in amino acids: CASAQGDTQYF. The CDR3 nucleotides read TGTGCCAGTGCACAGGGAGATACGCAGTATTTT.

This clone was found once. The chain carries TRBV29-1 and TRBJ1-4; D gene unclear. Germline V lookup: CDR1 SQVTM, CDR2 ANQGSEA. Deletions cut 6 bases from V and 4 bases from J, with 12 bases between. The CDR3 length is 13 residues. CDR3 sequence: CSVAGSYNEKLFF. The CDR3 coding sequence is TGCAGCGTAGCGGGGAGCTATAATGAAAAACTGTTTTTT. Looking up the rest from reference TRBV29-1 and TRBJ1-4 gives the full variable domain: SAVISQKPSRDICQRGTSLTIQCQVDSQVTMMFWYRQQPGQSLTLIATANQGSEATYESGFVIDKFPISRPNLTFSTLTVSNMSPEDSSIYLCSVAGSYNEKLFFGSGTQLSVL.

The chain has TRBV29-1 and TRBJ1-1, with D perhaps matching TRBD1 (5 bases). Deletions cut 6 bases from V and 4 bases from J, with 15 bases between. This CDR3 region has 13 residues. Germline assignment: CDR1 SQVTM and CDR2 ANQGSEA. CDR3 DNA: TGCAGCGTCGGGGGACGGTTGGGCACTGAAGCTTTCTTT. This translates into CSVGGRLGTEAFF.

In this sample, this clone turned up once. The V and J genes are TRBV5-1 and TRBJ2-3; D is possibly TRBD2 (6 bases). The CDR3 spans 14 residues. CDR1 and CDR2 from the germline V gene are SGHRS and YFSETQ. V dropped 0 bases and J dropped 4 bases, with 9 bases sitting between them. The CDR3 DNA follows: TGCGCCAGCAGCTTGGAACGACTAGCAGATACGCAGTATTTT. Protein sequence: CASSLERLADTQYF.

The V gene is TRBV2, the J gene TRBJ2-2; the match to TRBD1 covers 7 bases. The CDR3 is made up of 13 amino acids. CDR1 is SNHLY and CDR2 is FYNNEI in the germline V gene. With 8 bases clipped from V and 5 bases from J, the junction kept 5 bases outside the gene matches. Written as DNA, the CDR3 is TGTGCCAGCGAGGGGGCGCGGACCGGGGAGCTGTTTTTT. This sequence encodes CASEGARTGELFF.

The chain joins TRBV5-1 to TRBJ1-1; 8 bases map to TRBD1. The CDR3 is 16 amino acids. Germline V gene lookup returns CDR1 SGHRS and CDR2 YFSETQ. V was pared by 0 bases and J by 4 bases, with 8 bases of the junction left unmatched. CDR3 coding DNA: TGCGCCAGCAGCTTGGGACCCGGGACAGGAGTCACTGAAGCTTTCTTT. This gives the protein CASSLGPGTGVTEAFF.

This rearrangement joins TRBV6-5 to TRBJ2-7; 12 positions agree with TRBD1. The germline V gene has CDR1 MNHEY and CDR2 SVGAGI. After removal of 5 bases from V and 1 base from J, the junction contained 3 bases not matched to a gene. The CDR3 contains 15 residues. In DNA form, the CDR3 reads TGTGCCAGCAGTGCGGGACAGGGGGCTTCCTACGAGCAGTACTTC. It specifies CASSAGQGASYEQYF.

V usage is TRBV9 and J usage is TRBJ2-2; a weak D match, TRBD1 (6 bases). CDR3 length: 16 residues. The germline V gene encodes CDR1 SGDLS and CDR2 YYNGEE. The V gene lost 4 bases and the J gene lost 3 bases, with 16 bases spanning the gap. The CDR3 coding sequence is TGTGCCAGCAGCTTCTTCCAGGACAGTGACACCGGGGAGCTGTTTTTT. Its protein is CASSFFQDSDTGELFF.

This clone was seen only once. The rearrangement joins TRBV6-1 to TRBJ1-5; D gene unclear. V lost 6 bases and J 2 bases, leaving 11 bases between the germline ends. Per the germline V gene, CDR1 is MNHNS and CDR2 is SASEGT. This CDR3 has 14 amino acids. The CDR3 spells CASSQRRGNQPQHF. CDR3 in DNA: TGTGCCAGCAGCCAACGGAGGGGCAATCAGCCCCAGCATTTT.

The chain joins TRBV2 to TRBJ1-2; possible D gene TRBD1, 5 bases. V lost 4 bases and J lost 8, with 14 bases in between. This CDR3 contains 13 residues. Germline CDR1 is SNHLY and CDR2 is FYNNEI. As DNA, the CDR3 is TGTGCCAGCAGTGGCGACAGCCTTCTAGGCTACACCTTC. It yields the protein CASSGDSLLGYTF.

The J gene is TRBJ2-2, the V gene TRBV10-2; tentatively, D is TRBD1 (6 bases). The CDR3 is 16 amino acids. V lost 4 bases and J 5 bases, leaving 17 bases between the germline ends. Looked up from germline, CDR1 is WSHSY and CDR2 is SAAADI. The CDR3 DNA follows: TGCGCCAGCAGTGGACCCTCACAGGGTCGAACCGGGGAGCTGTTTTTT. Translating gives CASSGPSQGRTGELFF.

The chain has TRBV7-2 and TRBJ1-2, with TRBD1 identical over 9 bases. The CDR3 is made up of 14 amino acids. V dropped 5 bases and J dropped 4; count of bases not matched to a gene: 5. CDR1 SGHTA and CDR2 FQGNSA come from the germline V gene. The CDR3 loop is CASSPDRGGYGYTF. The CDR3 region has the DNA TGTGCCAGCAGCCCGGACAGGGGAGGCTATGGCTACACCTTC.

As DNA, the CDR3 is TGTGCCAGCAGCTTACTAGCGGGAGATGGGATCTCCTACAATGAGCAGTTCTTC. Its translation is CASSLLAGDGISYNEQFF. The genes are TRBV7-8 and TRBJ2-1, with 10 bases fitting TRBD2. Germline CDR1 and CDR2: SGHVS and FQNEAQ. The CDR3 sequence is 18 residues long. V gave up 2 bases and J gave up 0 bases; unmatched junction bases: 7.

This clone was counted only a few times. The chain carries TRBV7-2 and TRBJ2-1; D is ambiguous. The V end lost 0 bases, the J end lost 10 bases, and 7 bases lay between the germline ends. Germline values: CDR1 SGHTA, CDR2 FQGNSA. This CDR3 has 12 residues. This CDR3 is CASSLAPLEQFF. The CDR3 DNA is TGTGCCAGCAGCTTAGCGCCACTAGAGCAGTTCTTC.

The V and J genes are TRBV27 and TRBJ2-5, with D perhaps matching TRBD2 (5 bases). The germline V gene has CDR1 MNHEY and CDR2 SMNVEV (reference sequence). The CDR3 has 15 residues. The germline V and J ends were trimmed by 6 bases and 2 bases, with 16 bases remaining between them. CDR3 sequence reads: CASRGRTQGQETQYF. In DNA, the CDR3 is TGTGCCAGCAGGGGGAGAACCCAAGGACAAGAGACCCAGTACTTC.

In DNA, the CDR3 is TGTGCCACCAGCGTAGAGCGGTACAATGAGCAGTTCTTC. Translation gives CATSVERYNEQFF. This rearrangement joins TRBV15 to TRBJ2-1; D possibly corresponds to TRBD2 (5 bases). The V gene's germline CDR1 is LNHNV and CDR2 YYDKDF (reference sequence). Trimming took 5 bases from V and 4 from J, leaving 9 bases between them. There are 13 residues in the CDR3.

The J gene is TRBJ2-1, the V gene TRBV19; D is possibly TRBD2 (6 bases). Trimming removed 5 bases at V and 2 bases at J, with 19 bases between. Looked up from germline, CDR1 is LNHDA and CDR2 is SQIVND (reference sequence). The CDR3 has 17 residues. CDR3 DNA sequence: TGTGCCAGTAGTCCTAGACCCAGCGGGCATGCCTACAATGAGCAGTTCTTC. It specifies CASSPRPSGHAYNEQFF.

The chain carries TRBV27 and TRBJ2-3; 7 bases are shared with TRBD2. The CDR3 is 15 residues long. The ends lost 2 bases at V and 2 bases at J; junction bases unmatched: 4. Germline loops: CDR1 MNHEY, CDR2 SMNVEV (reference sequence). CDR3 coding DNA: TGTGCCAGCAGTTTAGCCGCGGGAGCCACAGATACGCAGTATTTT. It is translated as CASSLAAGATDTQYF.